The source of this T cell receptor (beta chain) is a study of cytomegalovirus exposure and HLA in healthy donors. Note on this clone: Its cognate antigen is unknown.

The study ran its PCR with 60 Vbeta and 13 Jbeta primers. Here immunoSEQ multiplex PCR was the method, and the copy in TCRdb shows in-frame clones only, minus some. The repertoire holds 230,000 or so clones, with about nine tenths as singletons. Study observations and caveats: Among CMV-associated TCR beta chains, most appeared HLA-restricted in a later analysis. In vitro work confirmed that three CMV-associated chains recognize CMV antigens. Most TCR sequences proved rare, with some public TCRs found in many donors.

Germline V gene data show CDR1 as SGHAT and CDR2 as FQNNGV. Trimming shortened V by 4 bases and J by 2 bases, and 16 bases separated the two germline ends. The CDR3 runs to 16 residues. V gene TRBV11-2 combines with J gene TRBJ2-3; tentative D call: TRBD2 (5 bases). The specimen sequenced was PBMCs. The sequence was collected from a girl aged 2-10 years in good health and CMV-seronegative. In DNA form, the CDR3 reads TGTGCCAGCAGCTCAACTTCGGGGAGATCCACAGATACGCAGTATTTT. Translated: CASSSTSGRSTDTQYF.